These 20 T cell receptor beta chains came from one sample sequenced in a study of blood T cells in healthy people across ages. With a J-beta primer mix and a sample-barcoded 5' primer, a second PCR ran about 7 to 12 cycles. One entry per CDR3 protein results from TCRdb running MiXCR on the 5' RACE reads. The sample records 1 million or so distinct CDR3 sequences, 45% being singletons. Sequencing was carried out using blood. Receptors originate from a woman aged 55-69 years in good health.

This CDR3 is CASSLQGSSGTQYF. The CDR3 DNA reads TGTGCCAGCAGCTTACAGGGGAGTAGCGGGACCCAGTACTTC. The V and J genes are TRBV11-3 and TRBJ2-5; tentatively, D is TRBD1 or TRBD2 (6 bases each). V gave up 2 bases and J gave up 7 bases, with 14 bases separating them. The CDR3 totals 14 residues. Germline CDR1 SGHNT, CDR2 YENEEA.

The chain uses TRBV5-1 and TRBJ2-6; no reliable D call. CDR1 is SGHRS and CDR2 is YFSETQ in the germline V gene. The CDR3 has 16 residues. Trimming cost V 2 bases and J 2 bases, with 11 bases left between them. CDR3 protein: CASSLIPDPGANVLTF. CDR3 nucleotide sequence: TGCGCCAGCAGCTTAATTCCCGACCCTGGGGCCAACGTCCTGACTTTC.

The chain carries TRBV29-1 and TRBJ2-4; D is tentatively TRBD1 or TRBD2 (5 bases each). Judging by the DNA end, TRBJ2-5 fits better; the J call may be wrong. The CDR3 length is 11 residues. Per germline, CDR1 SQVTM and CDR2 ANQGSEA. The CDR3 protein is CSVVGAETQYF. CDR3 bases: TGCAGCGTTGTCGGGGCGGAGACCCAGTACTTC.

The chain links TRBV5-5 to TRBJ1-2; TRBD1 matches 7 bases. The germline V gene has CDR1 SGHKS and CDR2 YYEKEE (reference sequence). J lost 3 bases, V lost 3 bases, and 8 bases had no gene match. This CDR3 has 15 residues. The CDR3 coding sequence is TGTGCCAGCAGCTCGACAAGGGGGCAAGACTATGGCTACACCTTC. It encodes CASSSTRGQDYGYTF.

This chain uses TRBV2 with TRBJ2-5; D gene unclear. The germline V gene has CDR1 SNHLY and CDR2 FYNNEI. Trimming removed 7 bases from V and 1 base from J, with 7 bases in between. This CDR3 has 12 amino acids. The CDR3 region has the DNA TGTGCCAGCAAGGGATTCCAAGAGACCCAGTACTTC. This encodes CASKGFQETQYF.

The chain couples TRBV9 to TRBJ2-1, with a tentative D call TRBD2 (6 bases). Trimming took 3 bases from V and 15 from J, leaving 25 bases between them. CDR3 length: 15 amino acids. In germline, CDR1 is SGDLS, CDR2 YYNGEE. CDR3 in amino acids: CASSAIGTGDPTRFF. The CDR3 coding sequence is TGTGCCAGCAGCGCCATAGGTACGGGAGACCCCACACGGTTCTTC.

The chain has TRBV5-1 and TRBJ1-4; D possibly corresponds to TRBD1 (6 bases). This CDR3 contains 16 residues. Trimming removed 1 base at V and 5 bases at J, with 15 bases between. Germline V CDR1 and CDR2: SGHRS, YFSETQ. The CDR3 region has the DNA TGCGCCAGCAGCTTGACAGGGCAGGGTCGGAATGAAAAACTGTTTTTT. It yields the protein CASSLTGQGRNEKLFF.

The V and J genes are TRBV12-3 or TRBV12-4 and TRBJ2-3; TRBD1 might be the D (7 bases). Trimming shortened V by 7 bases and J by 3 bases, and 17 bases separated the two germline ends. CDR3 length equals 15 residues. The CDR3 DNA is TGTGCCAGCAAATTGGAGGGGGCGCCAACAGATACGCAGTATTTT. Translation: CASKLEGAPTDTQYF.

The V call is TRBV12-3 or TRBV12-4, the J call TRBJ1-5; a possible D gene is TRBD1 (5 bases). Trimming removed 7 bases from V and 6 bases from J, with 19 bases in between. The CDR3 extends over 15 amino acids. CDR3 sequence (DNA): TGTGCCAGCACGATGACCCCTCAGGGTCCTCAGCCCCAGCATTTT. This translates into CASTMTPQGPQPQHF.

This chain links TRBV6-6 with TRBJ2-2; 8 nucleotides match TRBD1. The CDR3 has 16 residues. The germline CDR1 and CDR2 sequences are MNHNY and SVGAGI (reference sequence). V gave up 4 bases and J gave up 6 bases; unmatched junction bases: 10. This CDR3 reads CASSFPPGGIAGELFF. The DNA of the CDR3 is TGTGCCAGCAGTTTTCCTCCAGGGGGCATCGCCGGGGAGCTGTTTTTT.

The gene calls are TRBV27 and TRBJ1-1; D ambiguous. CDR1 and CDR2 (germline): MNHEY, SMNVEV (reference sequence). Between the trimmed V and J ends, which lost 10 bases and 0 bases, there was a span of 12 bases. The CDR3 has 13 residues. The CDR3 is CAIAQTLNTEAFF. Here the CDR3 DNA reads TGTGCCATCGCACAGACGTTGAACACTGAAGCTTTCTTT.

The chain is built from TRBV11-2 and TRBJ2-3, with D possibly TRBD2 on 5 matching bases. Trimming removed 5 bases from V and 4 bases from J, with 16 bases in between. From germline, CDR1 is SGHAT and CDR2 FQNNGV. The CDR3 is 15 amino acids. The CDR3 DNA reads TGTGCCAGCAGCACGGGCCCTTCAGCGGCAGATACGCAGTATTTT. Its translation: CASSTGPSAADTQYF.

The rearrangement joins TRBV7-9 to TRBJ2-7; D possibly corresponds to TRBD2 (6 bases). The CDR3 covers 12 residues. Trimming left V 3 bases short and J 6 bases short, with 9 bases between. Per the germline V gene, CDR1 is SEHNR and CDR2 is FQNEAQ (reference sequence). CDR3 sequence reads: CASSFREAEQYF. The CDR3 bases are TGTGCCAGCAGCTTTAGGGAGGCCGAGCAGTACTTC.

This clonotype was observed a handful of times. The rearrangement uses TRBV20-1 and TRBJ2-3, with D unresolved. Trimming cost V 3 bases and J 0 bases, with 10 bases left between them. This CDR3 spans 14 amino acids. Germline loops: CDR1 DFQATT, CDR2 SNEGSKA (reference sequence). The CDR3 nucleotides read TGCAGTGCTAGTATCCCAGGAAGCACAGATACGCAGTATTTT. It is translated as CSASIPGSTDTQYF.

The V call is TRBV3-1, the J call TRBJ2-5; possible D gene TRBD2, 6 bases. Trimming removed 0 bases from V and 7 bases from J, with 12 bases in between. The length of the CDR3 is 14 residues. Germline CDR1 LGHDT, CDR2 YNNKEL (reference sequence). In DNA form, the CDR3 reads TGTGCCAGCAGCCAAGACGGGGGACGTGGGACCCAGTACTTC. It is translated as CASSQDGGRGTQYF.

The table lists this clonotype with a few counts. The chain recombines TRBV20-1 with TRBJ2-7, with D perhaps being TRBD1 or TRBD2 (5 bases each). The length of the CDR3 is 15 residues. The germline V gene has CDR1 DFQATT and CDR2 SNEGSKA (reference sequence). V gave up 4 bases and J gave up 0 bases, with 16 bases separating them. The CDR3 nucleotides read TGCAGTGCTACCGGACCGGGACGGATCTCCTACGAGCAGTACTTC. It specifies CSATGPGRISYEQYF.

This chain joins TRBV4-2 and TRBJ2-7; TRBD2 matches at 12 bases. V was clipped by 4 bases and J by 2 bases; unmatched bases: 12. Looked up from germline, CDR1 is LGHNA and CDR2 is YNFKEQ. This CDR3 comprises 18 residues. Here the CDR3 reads CASSLRLAGEGLTYEQYF. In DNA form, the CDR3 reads TGTGCCAGCAGCCTACGACTAGCGGGAGAAGGTTTAACCTACGAGCAGTACTTC.

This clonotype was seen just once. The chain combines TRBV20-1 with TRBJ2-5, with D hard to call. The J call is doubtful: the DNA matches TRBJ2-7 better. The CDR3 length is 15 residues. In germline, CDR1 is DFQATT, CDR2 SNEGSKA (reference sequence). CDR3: CSARDEADRIYEQYF. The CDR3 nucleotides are TGCAGTGCTAGAGACGAGGCCGACCGAATATACGAGCAGTACTTC.

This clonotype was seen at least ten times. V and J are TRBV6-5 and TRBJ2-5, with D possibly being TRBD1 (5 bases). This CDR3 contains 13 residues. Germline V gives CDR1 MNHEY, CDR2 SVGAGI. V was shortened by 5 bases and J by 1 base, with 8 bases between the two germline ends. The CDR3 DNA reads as TGTGCCAGCAGTCGCAGGGCCCAAGAGACCCAGTACTTC. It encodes CASSRRAQETQYF.

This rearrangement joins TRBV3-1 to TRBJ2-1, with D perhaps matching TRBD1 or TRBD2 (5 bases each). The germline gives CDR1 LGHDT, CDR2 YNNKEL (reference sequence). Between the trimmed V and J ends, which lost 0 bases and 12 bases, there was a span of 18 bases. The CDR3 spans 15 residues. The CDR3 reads CASSQDPRTGTGQFF. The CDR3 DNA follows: TGTGCCAGCAGCCAAGATCCTAGGACCGGGACCGGGCAGTTCTTC.